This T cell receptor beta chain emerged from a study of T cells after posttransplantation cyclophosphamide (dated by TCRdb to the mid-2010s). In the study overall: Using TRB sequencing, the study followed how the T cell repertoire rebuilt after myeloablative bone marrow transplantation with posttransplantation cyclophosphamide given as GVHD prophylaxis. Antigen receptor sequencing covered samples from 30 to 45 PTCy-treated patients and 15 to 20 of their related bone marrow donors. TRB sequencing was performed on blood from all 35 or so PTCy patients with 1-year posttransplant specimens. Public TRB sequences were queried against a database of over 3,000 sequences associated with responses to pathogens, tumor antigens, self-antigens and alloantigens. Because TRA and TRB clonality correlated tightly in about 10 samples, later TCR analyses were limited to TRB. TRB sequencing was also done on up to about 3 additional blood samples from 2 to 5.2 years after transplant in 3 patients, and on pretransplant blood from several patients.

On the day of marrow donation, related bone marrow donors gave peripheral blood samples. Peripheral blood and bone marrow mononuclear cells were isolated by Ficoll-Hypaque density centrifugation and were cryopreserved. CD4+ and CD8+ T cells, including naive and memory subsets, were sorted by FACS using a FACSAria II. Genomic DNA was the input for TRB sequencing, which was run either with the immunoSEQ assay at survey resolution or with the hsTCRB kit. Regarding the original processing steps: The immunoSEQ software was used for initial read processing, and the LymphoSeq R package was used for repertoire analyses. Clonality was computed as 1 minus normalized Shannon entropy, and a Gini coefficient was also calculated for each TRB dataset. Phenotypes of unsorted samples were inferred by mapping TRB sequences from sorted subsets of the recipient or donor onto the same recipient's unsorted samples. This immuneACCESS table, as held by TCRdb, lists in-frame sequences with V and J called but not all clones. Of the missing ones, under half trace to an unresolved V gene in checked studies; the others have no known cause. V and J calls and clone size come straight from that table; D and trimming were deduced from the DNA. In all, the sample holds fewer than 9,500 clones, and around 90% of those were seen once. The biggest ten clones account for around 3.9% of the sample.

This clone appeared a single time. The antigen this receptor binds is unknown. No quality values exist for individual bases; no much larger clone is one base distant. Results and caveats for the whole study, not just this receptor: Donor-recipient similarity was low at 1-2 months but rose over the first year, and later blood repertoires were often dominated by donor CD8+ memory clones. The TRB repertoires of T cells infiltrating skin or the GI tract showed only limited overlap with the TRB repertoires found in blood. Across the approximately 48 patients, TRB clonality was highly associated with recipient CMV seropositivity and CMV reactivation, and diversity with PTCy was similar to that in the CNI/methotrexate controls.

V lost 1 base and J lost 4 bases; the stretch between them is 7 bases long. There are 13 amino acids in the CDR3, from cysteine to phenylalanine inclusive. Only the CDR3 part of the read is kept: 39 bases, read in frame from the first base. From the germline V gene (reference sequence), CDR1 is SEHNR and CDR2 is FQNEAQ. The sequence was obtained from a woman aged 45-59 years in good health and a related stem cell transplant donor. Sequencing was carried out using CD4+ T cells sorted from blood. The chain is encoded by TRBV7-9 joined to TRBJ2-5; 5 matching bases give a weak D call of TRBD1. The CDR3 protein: CASSLVQGETQYF. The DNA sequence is TGTGCCAGCAGCTTAGTCCAGGGAGAGACCCAGTACTTC.